This TCR beta chain derives from a study of shared clonotypes between healthy human individuals. CDR1 and CDR2 (germline): SGHTS, YDEGEE. The CDR3 has 16 residues. Deletions cut 0 bases from V and 3 bases from J, with 13 bases between. As handled by the study authors: Filtering differed since immunoSEQ provided only junctions, with no quality scores. Sequencing was performed with immunoSEQ multiplex PCR; in TCRdb, only in-frame clones are kept and a portion is missing. V and J calls plus clone size are reproduced from that table; the DNA served to infer D and trimming. This table holds roughly 1,800,000 clones, just under 95% found once. CD8 cells regarded as naive lacked CD45RO, were positively chosen for CCR7, and omitted terminally differentiated effector memory CD45RA+ cells.

Material: naive CD8+ T cells sorted from blood. The V gene is TRBV5-8, the J gene TRBJ1-5; a weak D match, TRBD1 (6 bases). The TCR originated in a man aged 18 to 35 in good health. CDR3 DNA sequence: TGTGCCAGCAGCTTGGAGGGGGGGGCGTACAATCAGCCCCAGCATTTT. Protein: CASSLEGGAYNQPQHF.